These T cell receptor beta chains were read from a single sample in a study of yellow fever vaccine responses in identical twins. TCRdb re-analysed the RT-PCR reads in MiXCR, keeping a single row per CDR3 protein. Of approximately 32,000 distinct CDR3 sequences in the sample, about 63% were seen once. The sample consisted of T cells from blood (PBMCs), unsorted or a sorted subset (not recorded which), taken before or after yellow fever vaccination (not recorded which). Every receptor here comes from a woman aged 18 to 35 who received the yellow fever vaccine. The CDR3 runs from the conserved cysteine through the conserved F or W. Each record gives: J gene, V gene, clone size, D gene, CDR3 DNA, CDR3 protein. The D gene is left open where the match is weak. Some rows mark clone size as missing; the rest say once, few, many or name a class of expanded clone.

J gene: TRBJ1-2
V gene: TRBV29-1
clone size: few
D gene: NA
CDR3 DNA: TGCAGCGTTGAAGATCCTCCGGGCCTCTATGGCTACACCTTC
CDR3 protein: CSVEDPPGLYGYTF

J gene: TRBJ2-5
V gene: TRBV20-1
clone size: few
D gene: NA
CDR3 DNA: TGCAGTGCTAGCCACCAAGAGACCCAGTACTTC
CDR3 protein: CSASHQETQYF

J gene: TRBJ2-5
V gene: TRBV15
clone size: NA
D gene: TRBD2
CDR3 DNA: TGTGCCACCACCCCGGGAGGGGTTGGAGAGACCCAGTACTTC
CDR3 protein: CATTPGGVGETQYF

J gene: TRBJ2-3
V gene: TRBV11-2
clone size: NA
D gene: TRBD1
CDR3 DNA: TGTGCCAGCAGCTTAAATGCGGGACAGGGAGCAGATACGCAGTATTTT
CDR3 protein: CASSLNAGQGADTQYF

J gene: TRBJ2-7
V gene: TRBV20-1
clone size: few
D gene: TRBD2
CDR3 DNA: TGCAGTGCTAGAGATCCGGCGGGGGGCGGCTACGAGCAGTACTTC
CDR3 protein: CSARDPAGGGYEQYF

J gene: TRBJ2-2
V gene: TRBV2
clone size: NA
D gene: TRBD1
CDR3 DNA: TGTGCCAGCGTTTTGACAGGGTTCACCGGGGAGCTGTTTTTT
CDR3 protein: CASVLTGFTGELFF

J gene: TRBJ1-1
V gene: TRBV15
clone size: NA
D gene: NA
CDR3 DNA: TGTGCCACCTCGCCGCGGGCGAACACTGAAGCTTTCTTT
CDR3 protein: CATSPRANTEAFF

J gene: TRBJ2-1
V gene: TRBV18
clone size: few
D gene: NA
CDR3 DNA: TGTGCCAGCTATACCATGGTCCCGGGTACGAATGAGCAGTTCTTC
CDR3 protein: CASYTMVPGTNEQFF

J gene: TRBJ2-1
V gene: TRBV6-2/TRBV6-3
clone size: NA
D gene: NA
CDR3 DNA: TGTGCCAGCAGTTACTCAACCTTTGGAAATGAGCAGTTCTTC
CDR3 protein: CASSYSTFGNEQFF

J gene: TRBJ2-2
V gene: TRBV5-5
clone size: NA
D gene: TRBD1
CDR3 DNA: TGTGCCAGCAGCCCCGGACAGGCCGGCCTTTCCGGGGAGCTGTTTTTT
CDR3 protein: CASSPGQAGLSGELFF

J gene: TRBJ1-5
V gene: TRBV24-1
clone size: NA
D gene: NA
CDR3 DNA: TGTGCCACCAGTGAAGGGGGGTACTATAGCAATCAGCCCCAGCATTTT
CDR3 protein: CATSEGGYYSNQPQHF

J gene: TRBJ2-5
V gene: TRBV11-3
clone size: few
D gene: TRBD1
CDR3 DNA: TGTGCCAGCAGCCGTTTAATAAGGACAGGGATATACCAAGAGACCCAGTACTTC
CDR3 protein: CASSRLIRTGIYQETQYF

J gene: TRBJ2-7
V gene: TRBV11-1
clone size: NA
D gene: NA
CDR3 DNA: TGTGCCAGCAGCCCCGGGACCTCTAGGCCCTACGAGCAGTACTTC
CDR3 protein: CASSPGTSRPYEQYF

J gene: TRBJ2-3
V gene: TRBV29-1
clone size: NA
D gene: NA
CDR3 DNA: TGCAGCGCCTCCACCGGGTCGGGGAGCACAGATACGCAGTATTTT
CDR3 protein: CSASTGSGSTDTQYF

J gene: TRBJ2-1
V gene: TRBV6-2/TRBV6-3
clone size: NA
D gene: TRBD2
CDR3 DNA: TGTGCCAGCAGTTACTCCCTAGCGGGGAAAACCTTTAATGAGCAGTTCTTC
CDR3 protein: CASSYSLAGKTFNEQFF

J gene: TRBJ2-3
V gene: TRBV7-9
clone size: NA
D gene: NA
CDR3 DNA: TGTGCCAGCAGCTTAGCAGATACGCAGTATTTT
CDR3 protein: CASSLADTQYF

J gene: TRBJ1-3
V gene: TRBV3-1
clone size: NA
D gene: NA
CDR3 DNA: TGTGCCAGCAGCCCAGGGCTCCCCGGAAACACCATATATTTT
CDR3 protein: CASSPGLPGNTIYF

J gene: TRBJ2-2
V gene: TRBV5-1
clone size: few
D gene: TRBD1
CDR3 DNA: TGCGCCAGCAGCCCCAGACAGGGTTACACCGGGGAGCTGTTTTTT
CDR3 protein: CASSPRQGYTGELFF

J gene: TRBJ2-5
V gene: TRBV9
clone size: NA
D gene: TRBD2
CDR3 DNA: TGTGCCAGCAATAAGCGGGGGGGCCAAGAGACCCAGTACTTC
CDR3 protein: CASNKRGGQETQYF

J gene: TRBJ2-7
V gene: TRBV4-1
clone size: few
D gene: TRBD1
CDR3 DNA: TGCGCCAGCAGCCACTTCCGGGACAGGACGTACGAGCAGTACTTC
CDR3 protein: CASSHFRDRTYEQYF

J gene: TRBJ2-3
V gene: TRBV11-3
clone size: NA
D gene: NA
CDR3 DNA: TGTGCCAGCAGCTTATTAGCTAGCGCCAGCACAGATACGCAGAATTTT
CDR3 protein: CASSLLASASTDTQNF

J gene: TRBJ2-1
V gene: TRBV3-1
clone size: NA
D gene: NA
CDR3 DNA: TGTGCCAGCAGTCTTCTTCGAAATGAGCAGTTCTTC
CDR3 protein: CASSLLRNEQFF

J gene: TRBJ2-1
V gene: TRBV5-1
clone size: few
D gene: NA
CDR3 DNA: TGCGCCAGCAGCTCCTTTTCCAGCTCCTACAATGAGCAGTTCTTC
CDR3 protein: CASSSFSSSYNEQFF

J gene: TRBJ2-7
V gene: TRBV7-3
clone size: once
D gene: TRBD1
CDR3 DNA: TGTGCCAGCAGGGACAGGGGTAAATTGGACGAGCAGTACTTC
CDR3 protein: CASRDRGKLDEQYF

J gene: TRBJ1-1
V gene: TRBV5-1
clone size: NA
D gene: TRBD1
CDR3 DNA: TGCGCCAGCAGTACTGGACAGGGGAACACTGAAGCTTTCTTT
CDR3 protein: CASSTGQGNTEAFF

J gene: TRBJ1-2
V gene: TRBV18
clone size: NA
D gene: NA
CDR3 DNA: TGTGCCAGCTCAACGGACAAGTTCTATGGCTACACCTTC
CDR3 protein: CASSTDKFYGYTF

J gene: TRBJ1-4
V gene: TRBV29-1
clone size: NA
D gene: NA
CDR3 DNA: TGCAGCGTACGCGTGGATACAACTAATGAAAAACTGTTTTTT
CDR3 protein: CSVRVDTTNEKLFF

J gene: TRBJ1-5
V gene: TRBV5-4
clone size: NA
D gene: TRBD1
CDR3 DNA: TGTGCCAGCAGCTGGGGGACAGGTGTAAGCAATCAGCCCCAGCATTTT
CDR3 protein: CASSWGTGVSNQPQHF

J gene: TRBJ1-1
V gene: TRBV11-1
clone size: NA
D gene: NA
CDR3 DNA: TGTGCCAGCAGCGGATACAGGAGTGAAGCTTTCTTT
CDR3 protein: CASSGYRSEAFF

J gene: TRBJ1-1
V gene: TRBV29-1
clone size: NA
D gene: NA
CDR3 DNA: TGCAGCGTTGAATCGTTCGGATCGAACACTGAAGCTTTCTTT
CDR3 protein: CSVESFGSNTEAFF

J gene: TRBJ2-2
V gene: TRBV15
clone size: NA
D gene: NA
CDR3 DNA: TGTGCCACCAGCAGAGAGACTGTTCTTAGCACCGGGGAGCTGTTTTTT
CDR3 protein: CATSRETVLSTGELFF

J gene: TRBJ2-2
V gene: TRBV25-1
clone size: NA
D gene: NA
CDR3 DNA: TGTGCCAGCAGTCTCCCGGACTCCGGGGAGCTGTTTTTT
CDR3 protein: CASSLPDSGELFF

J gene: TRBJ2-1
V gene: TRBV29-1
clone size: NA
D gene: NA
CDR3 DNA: TGCAGCGGAGTTAGGGATTGGGTCGGTGAGCAGTTCTTC
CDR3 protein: CSGVRDWVGEQFF

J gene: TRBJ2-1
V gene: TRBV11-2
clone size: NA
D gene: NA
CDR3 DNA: TGTGCCAGCAGCTTGGGGGGAGCCAATGAGCAGTTCTTC
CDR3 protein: CASSLGGANEQFF

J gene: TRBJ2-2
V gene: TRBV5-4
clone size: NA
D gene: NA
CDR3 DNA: TGTGCCAGCATCAGCTCAGGGGCGGGAACCGGGGAGCTGTTTTTT
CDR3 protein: CASISSGAGTGELFF

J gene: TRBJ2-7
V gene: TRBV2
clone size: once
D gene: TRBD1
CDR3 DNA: TGTGCCAGCAGTGTACAGGGGGTTTTCTACGAGCAGTACTTC
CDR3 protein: CASSVQGVFYEQYF

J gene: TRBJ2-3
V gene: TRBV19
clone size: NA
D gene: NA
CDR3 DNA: TGTGCCAGTACCGCCAATCGAGATACGCAGTATTTT
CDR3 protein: CASTANRDTQYF

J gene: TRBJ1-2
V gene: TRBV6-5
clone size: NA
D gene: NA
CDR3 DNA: TGTGCCAGCAGTTACTCGGCACTACCTAACTATGGCTACACCTTC
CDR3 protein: CASSYSALPNYGYTF

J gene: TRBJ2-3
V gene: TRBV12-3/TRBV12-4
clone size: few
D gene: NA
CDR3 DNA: TGTGCCAGCAGCCAATACGGCAGTACAGATACGCAGTATTTT
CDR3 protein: CASSQYGSTDTQYF

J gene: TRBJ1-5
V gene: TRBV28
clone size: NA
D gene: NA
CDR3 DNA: TGTGCCAGCAGTCCCAGGACAGTGACCGACTCAGCCCAGCATTTT
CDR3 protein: CASSPRTVTDSAQHF

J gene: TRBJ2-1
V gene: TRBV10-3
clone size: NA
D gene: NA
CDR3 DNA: TGTGCCATCAGTGGGGGTGCGGCTTCCTACAATGAGCAGTTCTTC
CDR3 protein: CAISGGAASYNEQFF

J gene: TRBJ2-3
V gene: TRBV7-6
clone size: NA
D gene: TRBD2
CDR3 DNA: TGTGCCAGCAGCTTAGCCAGCGGGACGCGGACAGATACGCAGTATTTT
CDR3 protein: CASSLASGTRTDTQYF

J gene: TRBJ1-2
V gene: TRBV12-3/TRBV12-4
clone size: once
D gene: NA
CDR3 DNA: TGTGCCAGCAGAGGGTCCCCTGGATATGGCTACACCTTC
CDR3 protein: CASRGSPGYGYTF

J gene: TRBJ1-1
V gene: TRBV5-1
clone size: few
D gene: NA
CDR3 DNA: TGCGCCAGCAGCTTGTTCGACGTCGGGGGCACTGAAGCTTTCTTT
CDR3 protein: CASSLFDVGGTEAFF

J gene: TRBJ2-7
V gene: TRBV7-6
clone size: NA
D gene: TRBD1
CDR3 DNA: TGTGCCAGCACCCCGGGACAGGGGTCCTACGAGCAGTACTTC
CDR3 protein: CASTPGQGSYEQYF

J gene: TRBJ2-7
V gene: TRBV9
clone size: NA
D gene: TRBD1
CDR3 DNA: TGTGCCAGCAGCGTAGATGGACAGGAGTTTTACGAGCAGTACTTC
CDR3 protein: CASSVDGQEFYEQYF

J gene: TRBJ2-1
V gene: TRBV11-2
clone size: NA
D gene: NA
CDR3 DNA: TGTGCCAGCGCAGACTTTAAAAACTACAATGAGCAGTTCTTC
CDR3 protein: CASADFKNYNEQFF

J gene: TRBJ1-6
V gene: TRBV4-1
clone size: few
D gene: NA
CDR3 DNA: TGCGCCAGCAGCCTTTCCGGGTCGGGTAATTCACCCCTCCACTTT
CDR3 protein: CASSLSGSGNSPLHF

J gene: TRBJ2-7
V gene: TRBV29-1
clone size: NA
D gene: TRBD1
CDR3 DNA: TGCAGCGTTGGAGACAGGGGATCCTACGAGCAGTACTTC
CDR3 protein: CSVGDRGSYEQYF

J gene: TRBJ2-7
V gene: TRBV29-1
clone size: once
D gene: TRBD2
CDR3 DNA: TGCAGCGTTGAAAGTCCTAGCGGGACCCGAAGTTATGACGAGCAGTACTTC
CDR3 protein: CSVESPSGTRSYDEQYF

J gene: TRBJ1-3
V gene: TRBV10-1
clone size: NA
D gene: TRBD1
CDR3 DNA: TGCGCCAGCAAGGACCAGACGAAACAGGGGGCCGCGGGAAACACCATATATTTT
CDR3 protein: CASKDQTKQGAAGNTIYF

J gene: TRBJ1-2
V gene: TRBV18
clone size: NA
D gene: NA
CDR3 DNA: TGTGCCAGCTCACCTAAGGAATTCTATGGCTACACCTTC
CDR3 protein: CASSPKEFYGYTF

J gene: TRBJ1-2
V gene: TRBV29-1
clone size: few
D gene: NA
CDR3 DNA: TGCAGCGTTCAAGGCCGGGACAACCTCTATGGCTACACCTTC
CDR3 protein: CSVQGRDNLYGYTF

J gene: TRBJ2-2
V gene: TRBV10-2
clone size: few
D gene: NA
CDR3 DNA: TGCGCCAGCAGCACCGGGACACCGAACACCGGGGAGCTGTTTTTT
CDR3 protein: CASSTGTPNTGELFF

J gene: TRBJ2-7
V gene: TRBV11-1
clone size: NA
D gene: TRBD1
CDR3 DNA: TGTGCCAGCAGCTACGGGACAGGGGACTACGAGCAGTACTTC
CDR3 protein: CASSYGTGDYEQYF